Presented here are 10 T cell receptor beta chains from one specimen sequenced in a study of cytomegalovirus exposure and HLA in healthy donors. Amplification used 60 Vbeta primers and 13 Jbeta primers. Assay used: immunoSEQ multiplex PCR; TCRdb lists only in-frame clones, some missing. The data hold roughly 180,000 clones, with more than 60% observed a single time. Sequences were obtained from PBMCs. Receptors were obtained from an older woman in good health and CMV-seropositive.

This clone was observed a single time. The rearrangement uses TRBV23-1 and TRBJ2-5; 7 bases agree with TRBD1. TRBV23-1 belongs to the ORF category, with a function that is uncertain. V dropped 7 bases and J dropped 4; count of bases not matched to a gene: 9. The CDR3 is 14 residues long. The CDR3 is CASTPGQPRETQYF. CDR3 in DNA: TGCGCCAGCACCCCGGGACAGCCTAGAGAGACCCAGTACTTC.

The V and J genes are TRBV2 and TRBJ2-2; a weak D match, TRBD1 (6 bases). The germline gives CDR1 SNHLY, CDR2 FYNNEI. The V and J ends lost 3 bases and 2 bases respectively, with 10 bases between them. The CDR3 sequence is 15 residues long. CDR3 DNA sequence: TGTGCCAGCAGTGAGAGGACAGAAAACACCGGGGAGCTGTTTTTT. It translates to CASSERTENTGELFF.

V gene TRBV11-2 combines with J gene TRBJ2-1, with a possible D match to TRBD2 (6 bases). CDR1 SGHAT and CDR2 FQNNGV come from the germline V gene. The V end lost 5 bases, the J end lost 3 bases, and 17 bases lay between the germline ends. The CDR3 spans 16 residues. CDR3 sequence reads: CASSLTGGANYNEQFF. The CDR3 DNA reads TGTGCCAGCAGCCTCACGGGCGGGGCTAACTACAATGAGCAGTTCTTC.

The V and J genes are TRBV5-1 and TRBJ2-2; TRBD2 aligns across 7 bases. The CDR3 loop spans 16 amino acids. The ends lost 0 bases at V and 4 bases at J; junction bases unmatched: 6. Per the germline V gene, CDR1 is SGHRS and CDR2 is YFSETQ. CDR3 region: CASSLGAGVSTGELFF. The CDR3 bases are TGCGCCAGCAGCTTGGGGGCGGGAGTGAGCACCGGGGAGCTGTTTTTT. Full variable domain (missing parts from reference TRBV5-1 and TRBJ2-2): KAGVTQTPRYLIKTRGQQVTLSCSPISGHRSVSWYQQTPGQGLQFLFEYFSETQRNKGNFPGRFSGRQFSNSRSEMNVSTLELGDSALYLCASSLGAGVSTGELFFGEGSRLTVL.

V is TRBV5-1 and J is TRBJ2-5, with no clear D. The CDR3 has 15 amino acids. CDR1 SGHRS and CDR2 YFSETQ come from the germline V gene. V lost 0 bases, J lost 1 base, and 10 bases lay in between. This CDR3 reads CASSLAPNTQETQYF. The CDR3 DNA sequence: TGCGCCAGCAGCTTGGCACCAAACACCCAAGAGACCCAGTACTTC.

This clone was seen only once. This chain links TRBV11-2 with TRBJ1-2; a weak D match, TRBD1 (5 bases). Germline V gene sequence: CDR1 SGHAT, CDR2 FQNNGV. The CDR3 totals 14 residues. Trimming stripped 5 bases from V and 3 bases from J, with 13 bases between. The DNA for the CDR3 is TGTGCCAGCAGCACCAGTGACAGCTACTATGGCTACACCTTC. This gives the protein CASSTSDSYYGYTF.

The rearrangement links TRBV30 to TRBJ2-5, with 13 bases that match TRBD2. Per the germline V gene, CDR1 is GTSNPN and CDR2 is SVGIG (reference sequence). V lost 4 bases and J lost 4; bases outside the gene matches: 6. The CDR3 is 15 residues long. This CDR3 is CAWTGTSGTGETQYF. DNA of the CDR3: TGTGCCTGGACCGGGACTAGCGGGACTGGAGAGACCCAGTACTTC.

Only a few counts were recorded for this clone. The V and J genes are TRBV30 and TRBJ1-2; TRBD1 matches at 8 bases. This CDR3 has 15 residues. V gave up 0 bases and J gave up 2 bases; unmatched junction bases: 5. Germline V CDR1 and CDR2: GTSNPN, SVGIG (reference sequence). This CDR3 reads CAWSVQGVPNYGYTF. In nucleotides, the CDR3 is TGTGCCTGGAGTGTACAGGGGGTTCCGAACTATGGCTACACCTTC. The full variable domain, in which reference TRBV30 and TRBJ1-2 provide the parts outside the CDR3, is SQTIHQWPATLVQPVGSPLSLECTVEGTSNPNLYWYRQAAGRGLQLLFYSVGIGQISSEVPQNLSASRPQDRQFILSSKKLLLSDSGFYLCAWSVQGVPNYGYTFGSGTRLTVV.

J is TRBJ2-5 and V is TRBV5-1; TRBD1 aligns across 8 bases. This CDR3 spans 15 amino acids. J lost 5 bases, V lost 2 bases, and 8 bases had no gene match. Looked up from germline, CDR1 is SGHRS and CDR2 is YFSETQ. The CDR3, as DNA: TGCGCCAGCAGCTTTGGAGACAGGGACAGGGAGACCCAGTACTTC. Translating gives CASSFGDRDRETQYF.

The CDR3 DNA sequence: TGTGCCAGCAGCCAAGCGAGGGGACACGGCGCCTACGAGCAGTACTTC. Its translation is CASSQARGHGAYEQYF. The chain employs TRBV4-2 and TRBJ2-7; TRBD1 might be the D (6 bases). CDR1 LGHNA and CDR2 YNFKEQ come from the germline V gene. The CDR3 runs 16 residues. Trimming stripped 1 base from V and 2 bases from J, with 15 bases between.